This is a list of T cell receptor beta chains from one sample in a study of CD8+ T cells in alopecia areata. Produced via immunoSEQ multiplex PCR; TCRdb's table is partial and in-frame only. The table lists 110,000 to 150,000 clones, about 56% of them singletons. The sample was CD8+ T cells sorted from blood, taken at week 4, from a patient treated with tofacitinib. Receptors originate from a human donor with alopecia areata. Both conserved end residues are trimmed from each CDR3. The order of the fields is J gene, V gene, CDR3 protein.

TRBJ2-5 | TRBV5-1 | ASSLVQEKETQY
TRBJ1-6 | TRBV9 | ASSVRDSNNSPLH
TRBJ2-7 | TRBV7-6 | ASSLDTREQY
TRBJ2-7 | TRBV7-9 | ASSPVQDNSYEQY
TRBJ2-1 | TRBV5-6 | ASSWGTPSSYNEQF
TRBJ1-5 | TRBV12-5 | ASGLGQGSNQPQH
TRBJ2-1 | TRBV27 | ASSLYGINEQF
TRBJ2-5 | TRBV25-1 | ASSEILTGGSGETQY
TRBJ2-7 | TRBV5-6 | ASSLEAHYEQY
TRBJ2-1 | TRBV25-1 | ASTPGQGSYNEQF
TRBJ2-1 | TRBV5-1 | ASSLESTYNEQF
TRBJ1-1 | TRBV5-6 | ASSLVGSMGAF
TRBJ1-1 | TRBV29-1 | SVEVADRLEAF
TRBJ1-1 | TRBV29-1 | SVGTGTEAF
TRBJ2-1 | TRBV7-8 | ASSIAGTGREQF
TRBJ2-5 | TRBV4-1 | ASSQVPGLAGPEETQY
TRBJ1-2 | TRBV30 | AWSNDGYT
TRBJ2-7 | TRBV9 | ASSVATGWDEQY
TRBJ1-4 | TRBV4-1 | ASSRLTGRDEKLF
TRBJ1-5 | TRBV27 | ASSPDGTTGPNQPQH
TRBJ2-7 | TRBV30 | AWSVETAYEQY
TRBJ2-5 | TRBV7-9 | ASSPGLETQY
TRBJ2-2 | TRBV7-2 | ASSLDLGAAGELF
TRBJ2-2 | TRBV7-9 | ASSLGGANTGELF
TRBJ1-5 | TRBV7-9 | ASSSGTGLNQPQH
TRBJ1-2 | TRBV7-9 | ASSLALGGPTNYGYT
TRBJ1-1 | TRBV7-9 | ASSPRGEVTEAF
TRBJ1-6 | TRBV12-5 | ASGSNTRGSPLH
TRBJ2-7 | TRBV4-2 | ASSPNSGGAVVEQY
TRBJ2-3 | TRBV30 | AWSRLGGEDTQY
TRBJ1-1 | TRBV6-5 | ASSYLQGNGEAF
TRBJ2-2 | TRBV10-3 | AISQGLAGVTGELF
TRBJ2-2 | TRBV2 | ASKEGHSTGELF
TRBJ2-3 | TRBV6-4 | ASSDKVNTQY
TRBJ1-5 | TRBV5-6 | ASSRGGNQPQH
TRBJ1-2 | TRBV30 | AWSVEGTNYGYT
TRBJ2-1 | TRBV27 | ASSLGTSYNEQF
TRBJ2-1 | TRBV5-8 | ASSLRGSYNEQF
TRBJ2-2 | TRBV7-6 | ASSPFTASGELF
TRBJ1-1 | TRBV29-1 | SARDRDRVSTEAF
TRBJ2-4 | TRBV15 | ATSTDPRTKNIQY
TRBJ2-7 | TRBV7-3 | ASSPAGEASYEQY
TRBJ2-5 | TRBV6-5 | ASSTVGETQY
TRBJ1-4 | TRBV18 | ASSPTDRTLATNEKLF
TRBJ2-7 | TRBV5-1 | ASSLAVGEQY
TRBJ1-1 | TRBV9 | ASSELNTEAF
TRBJ2-7 | TRBV30 | AWSIGTDEQY
TRBJ1-5 | TRBV6-5 | ASSSDSNSNQPQH
TRBJ2-7 | TRBV29-1 | SVEVFHEQY
TRBJ1-2 | TRBV29-1 | SSPQGTGGYT
TRBJ2-3 | TRBV4-3 | ASSQDLRTDYWDTQY
TRBJ2-5 | TRBV5-6 | ASSLVPPSRQETQY
TRBJ2-1 | TRBV5-1 | ASSLALAGGIDEQF
TRBJ2-7 | TRBV29-1 | SALTGTGGNEQY
TRBJ1-1 | TRBV30 | AWQGENTEAF
TRBJ1-2 | TRBV7-2 | ASGYGEGSYGYT
TRBJ2-7 | TRBV27 | ASSFSRGTYEQY
TRBJ2-1 | TRBV6-5 | ASSGTGPFNEQF